These 14 T cell receptor beta chains came from one sample sequenced in a study of tissue T cells after allogeneic stem cell transplantation. The time point was: mouse harvest day 14 after allogeneic transplant. The graft held 10^6 splenic CD5+ T cells and 10^7 T-cell-depleted bone marrow cells. The assay was immunoSEQ multiplex PCR, and TCRdb's table has in-frame clones only and misses some. The sample lists about 5,000 clones; less than 50% were seen once. The sample comprised gut tissue. Receptor source: a female BALB/c mouse given C57BL/6 T cells with graft-versus-host disease after an allogeneic hematopoietic cell transplant.

About this clone itself: The gene names given are mouse names. The CDR3 end lies 1 residue beyond the end of the read and is filled in from the germline J gene. This sample also contains other DNA sequences that code for the same CDR3. The chain recombines TRBV26 with TRBJ2-7, with D perhaps matching TRBD1 (6 bases). Germline CDR1 is KGHPV and CDR2 is FQNQEV (reference sequence). CDR3 length: 14 amino acids. Trimming shortened V by 4 bases and J by 0 bases, and 10 bases separated the two germline ends. CDR3 DNA, as far as it was read: TGTGCCAGCAGTCCGGGACAAAGCTCCTATGAACAGTAC. This sequence encodes CASSPGQSSYEQY. The full CDR3 sequence reads CASSPGQSSYEQYF.

Concerning this clone itself: The genes and germline here are from mouse. The read is 1 residue too short to cover the CDR3 end, so that end is filled in from the germline J gene. V is TRBV12-1 and J is TRBJ2-7; 11 nucleotides match TRBD2. CDR1 SGHSN and CDR2 HYEKVE come from the germline V gene. This CDR3 is 14 amino acids long. The V and J ends lost 2 bases and 7 bases, in that order; junction bases with no gene match: 6. The CDR3: CASSPGTGGGEQYF. The CDR3 bases that were read are TGTGCCAGCTCTCCCGGGACTGGGGGAGGAGAACAGTAC.

Note on this clone: The genes and germline here are from mouse. The CDR3 end is not reached by the read, which stops 1 residue before it; the germline J gene fills it in. This sequence joins TRBV16 and TRBJ2-7, with a possible D match to TRBD2 (6 bases). CDR1 is SGHSA, CDR2 FRNQAP, per germline. This CDR3 has 14 amino acids. V gave up 0 bases and J gave up 1 base, with 7 bases separating them. CDR3 DNA (partial): TGTGCAAGCAGCTTAGATCTGGGGTCCTATGAACAGTAC. Translation: CASSLDLGSYEQY. The CDR3, in full, reads CASSLDLGSYEQYF.

By proportion, this clone is medium-sized. Germline and genes: mouse. The covered CDR3 bases are TGTGCCAGCAGTCCGGGACTAAGTGCAGAAACGCTGTAT. It translates to CASSPGLSAETLY. From start to end, the CDR3 is CASSPGLSAETLYF. J is TRBJ2-3 and V is TRBV26; TRBD2 is a possible D gene (6 bases). The CDR3 end is not reached by the read, which stops 1 residue before it; the germline J gene fills it in. Trimming removed 4 bases from V and 0 bases from J, with 8 bases in between. The CDR3 has 14 residues. Looked up from germline, CDR1 is KGHPV and CDR2 is FQNQEV (reference sequence).

Details on this clone: The gene names given are mouse names. The read stops 1 residue short of the end of the CDR3; the missing end is completed from the germline J gene. The rearrangement joins TRBV12-1 to TRBJ2-3; possibly TRBD1 for D (5 bases). CDR3 size: 15 residues. The V gene's germline CDR1 is SGHSN and CDR2 HYEKVE. V dropped 4 bases and J dropped 1 base, with 14 bases sitting between them. The CDR3 protein is CASSRQGRGAETLYF. CDR3 bases read: TGTGCCAGCTCCCGGCAGGGCAGGGGTGCAGAAACGCTGTAT.

This clone has only one observation. Genes here carry mouse names. The read stops 1 residue short of the end of the CDR3; the missing end is completed from the germline J gene. The gene calls are TRBV15 and TRBJ2-1; D not certain. The V end lost 3 bases, the J end lost 7 bases, and 4 bases lay between the germline ends. The CDR3 totals 11 residues. Germline V gene lookup returns CDR1 SGHND and CDR2 FRSKSL. The CDR3 is CASSFGAEQFF. The part of the CDR3 DNA that was read is TGTGCCAGCAGTTTTGGGGCTGAGCAGTTC. Filled out from reference TRBV15 and TRBJ2-1, the complete variable domain reads DAGVTQTPRHEVAEKGQTIILKCEPVSGHNDLFWYRQTKIQGLELLSYFRSKSLMEDGGAFKDRFKAEMLNSSFSTLKIQPTEPKDSAVYLCASSFGAEQFFGPGTRLTVL.

As regards this clone: The genes and germline here are from mouse. The read halts 1 residue ahead of the CDR3 end, with the missing end drawn from the germline J gene. This chain links TRBV26 with TRBJ1-4, with D unresolved. This CDR3 comprises 14 residues. Trimming left V 1 base short and J 7 bases short, with 10 bases between. Germline CDR1 is KGHPV and CDR2 is FQNQEV (reference sequence). The CDR3 loop is CASSLWREGERLFF. The CDR3 bases that were read are TGTGCCAGCAGTCTGTGGAGGGAGGGCGAAAGATTATTT. Full variable domain (rest looked up from reference TRBV26 and TRBJ1-4): NSKVIQTPRYLVKGQGQKAKMRCIPEKGHPVVFWYQQNKNNEFKFLINFQNQEVLQQIDMTEKRFSAECPSNSPCSLEIQSSEAGDSALYLCASSLWREGERLFFGHGTKLSVL.

In regard to this clone: The gene names given are mouse names. The CDR3 end lies 1 residue beyond the end of the read and is filled in from the germline J gene. This chain joins TRBV15 and TRBJ2-4; 10 bases line up with TRBD2. The CDR3 contains 15 residues. CDR1 is SGHND, CDR2 FRSKSL, per germline. V lost 5 bases to trimming and J lost 0 bases; unmatched junction nucleotides: 2. The CDR3 region is CASSGLGASQNTLYF. Partial CDR3 DNA: TGTGCCAGCAGTGGACTGGGGGCTAGTCAAAACACCTTGTAC.

Note on this clone: The gene symbols are mouse symbols. The CDR3 goes on 1 residue after the read ends, and that part is filled in from the germline J gene. The V and J genes are TRBV29 and TRBJ2-5, with TRBD1 as a possible D gene (8 bases). V lost 8 bases and J 1 base, leaving 13 bases between the germline ends. This CDR3 region has 14 residues. Looked up from germline, CDR1 is MSHET and CDR2 is SYDVDS. CDR3 bases read: TGTGCTAGCCCAACAGGGGGGGACCAAGACACCCAGTAC. The encoded protein is CASPTGGDQDTQY. The whole CDR3 reads CASPTGGDQDTQYF. Filled out from reference TRBV29 and TRBJ2-5, the complete variable domain reads DMKVTQMPRYLIKRMGENVLLECGQDMSHETMYWYRQDPGLGLQLIYISYDVDSNSEGDIPKGYRVSRKKREHFSLILDSAKTNQTSVYFCASPTGGDQDTQYFGPGTRLLVL.

By share, this clone ranks as medium-sized. All gene names here are mouse names. The CDR3 extends 1 residue past the end of the read, so its final part is completed from the germline J gene. The chain uses TRBV12-1 and TRBJ1-1, with D tentatively TRBD1 (6 bases). Germline CDR1 is SGHSN and CDR2 is HYEKVE. V shed 0 bases and J shed 11 bases, with 12 bases lying between them. The CDR3 covers 12 residues. The part of the CDR3 DNA that was read is TGTGCCAGCTCTCTCCGGGACAATGGGGTCTTC. Its protein product is CASSLRDNGVF. The CDR3 as a whole reads CASSLRDNGVFF.

On this clone: Here the gene names and germline are mouse. The read ends 1 residue before the CDR3 terminus; that terminus is restored from the germline J gene. J is TRBJ1-1 and V is TRBV15; no definite D call. The CDR3 totals 13 residues. CDR1 SGHND and CDR2 FRSKSL come from the germline V gene. With 1 base removed from V and 1 base from J, the gap between germline ends came to 4 bases. The CDR3 protein is CASSLVQNTEVFF. The sequenced part of the CDR3 DNA is TGTGCCAGCAGTTTAGTACAAAACACAGAAGTCTTC.

Details on this clone: Mouse gene names and germline throughout. The read ends 1 residue shy of where the CDR3 ends; the end is completed using the germline J gene. The V call is TRBV19, the J call TRBJ2-4, with TRBD1 identical over 9 bases. Looked up from germline, CDR1 is FNHDT and CDR2 is SITEND (reference sequence). The junction had 4 bases not matched to a gene; V was cut back by 2 bases and J by 3 bases. The CDR3 consists of 15 residues. The CDR3 sequence is CASSMGQGRQNTLYF. CDR3 DNA (partial): TGTGCCAGCAGTATGGGACAGGGTAGGCAAAACACCTTGTAC.

Of note for this clone: The genes are named according to mouse. From the germline J gene comes the end of the CDR3, since the read stops 1 residue before it. The chain carries TRBV16 and TRBJ2-5; D possibly corresponds to TRBD2 (5 bases). V lost 1 base and J lost 4, with 6 bases in between. This CDR3 has 13 residues. The V gene's germline CDR1 is SGHSA and CDR2 FRNQAP. The covered CDR3 bases are TGTGCAAGCAGCTTAGCTGGGAAAGACACCCAGTAC. This gives the protein CASSLAGKDTQY. The entire CDR3 protein is CASSLAGKDTQYF. Combining the CDR3 with reference TRBV16 and TRBJ2-5 gives the whole variable domain NAGVIQTPRHKVTGKGQEATLWCEPISGHSAVFWYRQTIVQGLEFLTYFRNQAPIDDSGMPKERFSAQMPNQSHSTLKIQSTQPQDSAVYLCASSLAGKDTQYFGPGTRLLVL.

There are a few counts of this clone. The genes and germline here are from mouse. The CDR3 goes on 1 residue after the read ends, and that part is filled in from the germline J gene. V is TRBV23 and J is TRBJ1-1; TRBD1 reflects the table's D call only, with no check against the DNA. This CDR3 has 13 residues. The germline V gene has CDR1 KGHTA and CDR2 FQNQQP. CDR3 bases read: TGCTCCAGCAGTCTAGGGCAGGGGGTGGAAGTCTTC. This gives the protein CSSSLGQGVEVF. The whole CDR3 reads CSSSLGQGVEVFF.